There are many counts of the clone carrying this T cell receptor beta chain. MiXCR was run by TCRdb on the PCR reads, yielding one entry per CDR3 protein. The sample records some 90,000 distinct CDR3 sequences, roughly half being singletons. CDR3 size: 15 residues. Trimming took off 3 bases at V and 9 bases at J, with 21 bases between the two ends. The germline gives CDR1 SGDLS, CDR2 YYNGEE. This record belongs to a study of CDR3 diversity in severe acne. The rearrangement uses TRBV9 and TRBJ1-1; maybe TRBD1 (6 bases). The material sequenced was blood. The receptor was isolated from a male donor in good health, serving as a control. The CDR3 sequence is CASSAPGTIEPQAFF. As DNA, the CDR3 is TGTGCCAGCAGCGCACCTGGGACAATAGAACCCCAAGCTTTCTTT.